This T cell receptor (beta chain) was retrieved from a study of blood T cell repertoires in COVID-19. This clone has a single count. Some clones are missing from TCRdb's copy, which holds only in-frame ones; the method was immunoSEQ multiplex PCR. The profile covers roughly 390,000 clones, with around 85% appearing a single time and 3.5% to 4% taken by the ten largest. The germline CDR1 and CDR2 sequences are SGHVS and FQNEAQ. CDR3 size: 17 residues. With 3 bases removed from V and 0 bases from J, the gap between germline ends came to 15 bases. The sequenced sample was peripheral blood. This chain links TRBV7-8 with TRBJ1-3; unclear D gene. This TCR derives from a woman between 18 and 29 years old with acute or convalescent COVID-19. CDR3 sequence reads: CASSFRPNQVSGNTIYF. DNA for the CDR3: TGTGCCAGCAGCTTCCGGCCAAACCAGGTCTCTGGAAACACCATATATTTT.